This T cell receptor (beta chain) is from a study of spatial heterogeneity in lung cancer. For the study at large: Consistent detection of more beta-chain than alpha-chain sequences was observed.

Regarding time point: sample taken at primary tumor resection. Frozen PBMC, nontumor lung or tumor provided whole RNA, which was sequenced unsorted. There were around 72 donors, all of them untreated patients with early-stage non-small cell lung cancer. From the 5' RACE reads, TCRdb called clonotypes with MiXCR, one entry per CDR3 protein. The table shows under 75,000 distinct CDR3 sequences, with 7% to 10% occurring only once. The V segment lost 3 bases and the J segment 9 bases; nucleotides outside the gene matches: 11. CDR3 length: 15 residues. Germline loops: CDR1 KGHSH, CDR2 LQKENI. The chain recombines TRBV18 with TRBJ2-7; 10 bases are shared with TRBD1. The TCR comes from a female donor with early-stage non-small cell lung cancer. Sequencing was performed on PBMCs, taken at surgery. CDR3 nucleotide sequence: TGTGCCAGCTCACCGTCGACAGGGGGCGGGAACGGGCAGTACGTC. Amino acid sequence: CASSPSTGGGNGQYV.